This T cell receptor beta chain derives from a study of shared clonotypes between healthy human individuals (TCRdb year 2020). Regarding the study in general: Three men and a couple of women, aged 18 to 49 years, made up the cohort. For each donor, CD4 naive and CD4 memory were each given three plates, CD8 naive was given two plates, and CD8 memory was given one plate. To estimate repertoire size and how much clonotypes are shared between individuals, the study performed deep sequencing of blood TCR repertoires from a few healthy adults. To increase sequencing depth and limit assay-specific biases, TCR repertoire library preparation and sequencing were carried out by different laboratories using diverse techniques. Leukapheresis yielded between about 0.9 and 9.5 billion PBMCs per donor. The research as a whole found: Clonotypes shared by all four sorted-subset donors showed higher generation probabilities than non-shared clonotypes. Sharing across a handful of donors was observed for approximately 5% of naive CD4, 3% to 3.5% of naive CD8, 2% to 2.5% of memory CD4, and around 0.44% of memory CD8 clonotypes. Estimated clonotype richness was generally larger for naive than for memory subsets. Only blood was sampled, and tissue TCR repertoires likely differ from those in blood. Rarefaction of sorted-subset datasets indicated incomplete sequencing despite the large sequencing depth. Pairwise subsampling led to the expectation that sequencing depth would affect the degree of clonotype sharing among donors. The small number of donors limited the genetic and exposure-history diversity represented.

Using the deep immunoSEQ assay, multiplex PCR amplified TCR CDR3 regions from genomic DNA. Extracted genomic DNA from each cell subset was spread evenly across all wells of several immunoSEQ 96-well plates, with each plate serving as a replicate. For sorted subsets, about 220 ng of genomic DNA, equivalent to tens of thousands of T cell genomes, went into each replicate PCR. Purified libraries were quantified with a Qubit 3.0 fluorometer, sized on a Bioanalyzer 2100, and re-quantified with the KAPA Library Quantification kit. Every immunoSEQ 96-well plate was sequenced on a dedicated single-read 150-cycle Illumina NextSeq 550 flow cell. As for the original processing: Because the immunoSEQ output held only junctional sequences and lacked quality scores, the filtering could not match the filtering applied to full-length reads. To assign V/J genes and CDR3, sequences were annotated using PyIR, a Python wrapper for IgBLAST v1.9, with IMGT germline references. Any read was removed if the V/J assignment was weak (E-value above 1e-6), the CDR3 was missing, or the read contained stop codons, out-of-frame junctions, or ambiguous translated residues. V3J clonotypes were defined as sequences sharing the same inferred V gene, J gene, and CDR3 amino acid sequence. The percentage overlap between two repertoires was calculated by dividing the number of shared unique clonotypes by the size of the smaller repertoire. Richness of each repertoire was evaluated using RTK rarefaction, the Chao1 estimator, and Recon v2.1 estimates of unobserved clonotypes. For all TCRbeta clonotypes obtained by the gDNA method from a handful of donors, generation probabilities were computed with OLGA. TCRdb obtained this table from immuneACCESS and retained in-frame rearrangements with V and J assigned. These tables miss some clones; where compared with another copy, unresolved V genes account for less than half of the shortfall, and the remainder is unexplained. V and J calls and clone size are those listed in that table; D and trimming were worked out from the DNA. This sample lists 2,100,000 or so clones; around 95% were detected once. Roughly 0.13% of the sample comes from the top ten.

Reading from cysteine to phenylalanine, the CDR3 counts 15 amino acids. This entry keeps only the CDR3 DNA: 45 bases, framed from base 1. CDR1 and CDR2, looked up from the germline V gene (reference sequence), are LNHDA and SQIVND. After removal of 7 bases from V and 1 base from J, the junction retains 6 bases not matched to a gene. The donors were healthy, HIV-negative adults who had no recently reported acute infections or vaccinations. Every donor was a Caucasian adult living in Nashville, Tennessee, USA. CD4+ T cells were enriched through magnetic negative selection, after which naive cells were positively selected on CD45RA and the remaining negative fraction served as the memory subset. Blood was obtained by leukapheresis, after which PBMCs were separated by Ficoll-Histopaque density gradient centrifugation and cryopreserved in liquid nitrogen vapor phase. Analytical flow cytometry was used to check the purity and quantity of every magnetically sorted T cell population. Each sorted fraction had its genomic DNA isolated and then quantified by UV absorbance on a Nanodrop 2000c.

As concerns this clone: It has no known antigen specificity. No much larger clone exists at a distance of one base, and base qualities are not known.

The sequenced material came from naive CD4+ T cells sorted from blood. In the paper's terms, the cell subset or site label means: CD45RA+ positively selected. The receptor was derived from a man in his late teens or twenties in good health. The chain is encoded by TRBV19 joined to TRBJ2-2; 7 central bases correspond to TRBD1. The DNA sequence is TGTGCCAGTACCCCGGGACAGAAGAACACCGGGGAGCTGTTTTTT. It is translated as CASTPGQKNTGELFF.